The 13 T cell receptor beta chains listed next were all sequenced from one sample in a study of regulatory T cells in long-lasting Graves disease. Researchers made TCR beta libraries by using iRepertoire HTBI primers and running Arm-PCR on CDR3 regions. Via MiXCR, TCRdb re-called the multiplex PCR reads, giving one row per CDR3 protein. The sample consists of over 500,000 distinct CDR3 sequences, 16% of them appearing once. Regarding time point: newly diagnosed GD, antithyroid drugs for less than 3 months. RNA isolated from PBMCs was used to make the TCR library. This same sample was also taken into another study, of T cells in Graves' hyperthyroidism and ophthalmopathy.

The input for sequencing was peripheral blood mononuclear cells (PBMCs), taken at new diagnosis, from a patient treated with antithyroid drugs. Receptor source: a woman in her twenties or thirties with Graves disease.

This clonotype was observed a handful of times. The chain recombines TRBV27 with TRBJ1-4; possibly TRBD1 for D (5 bases). Germline values: CDR1 MNHEY, CDR2 SMNVEV (reference sequence). The CDR3 spans 14 residues. Deletions cut 5 bases from V and 6 bases from J, with 13 bases between. The CDR3 sequence: CASSPFTGDEKLFF. CDR3 DNA: TGTGCCAGCAGTCCCTTTACGGGGGATGAAAAACTGTTTTTT. The whole variable domain, filled in from reference TRBV27 and TRBJ1-4, reads EAQVTQNPRYLITVTGKKLTVTCSQNMNHEYMSWYRQDPGLGLRQIYYSMNVEVTDKGDVPEGYKVSRKEKRNFPLILESPSPNQTSLYFCASSPFTGDEKLFFGSGTQLSVL.

This clonotype was observed a handful of times. V and J are TRBV3-1 and TRBJ2-3; D gene uncertain. The CDR3 consists of 14 residues. Germline CDR1 LGHDT, CDR2 YNNKEL (reference sequence). Trimming took 4 bases from V and 2 from J, leaving 10 bases between them. CDR3 nucleotide sequence: TGTGCCAGCAGCCTCCTAGGTAACACAGATACGCAGTATTTT. It is translated as CASSLLGNTDTQYF.

This clonotype was seen repeatedly, ten times or more. This sequence joins TRBV29-1 and TRBJ2-7; D possibly corresponds to TRBD1 (5 bases). The V end lost 3 bases, the J end lost 3 bases, and 12 bases lay between the germline ends. CDR3 size: 13 residues. Germline CDR1 reads SQVTM; CDR2 reads ANQGSEA. The CDR3 region is CSVEGEQGYEQYF. CDR3 bases: TGCAGCGTTGAGGGCGAGCAGGGCTACGAGCAGTACTTC.

This clonotype has a count of ten or more. The rearrangement uses TRBV7-8 and TRBJ2-7, with D uncertain. Germline V gene sequence: CDR1 SGHVS, CDR2 FQNEAQ. V gave up 1 base and J gave up 3 bases, with 16 bases separating them. The CDR3 has 16 residues. CDR3 protein: CASSLVRILPYYEQYF. CDR3 in DNA: TGTGCCAGCAGCTTAGTCCGAATCCTTCCCTACTACGAGCAGTACTTC.

The CDR3 bases are TGTGCCTGGAGACAGGGGCTGACTAATGAAAAACTGTTTTTT. As protein: CAWRQGLTNEKLFF. The chain carries TRBV30 and TRBJ1-4, with 7 bases aligning to TRBD1. The length of the CDR3 is 14 residues. With 3 bases clipped from V and 2 bases from J, the junction kept 3 bases outside the gene matches. In germline, CDR1 is GTSNPN, CDR2 SVGIG (reference sequence).

This clonotype was seen repeatedly, ten times or more. V usage is TRBV30 and J usage is TRBJ2-1; D gene ambiguous. There are 13 residues in the CDR3. Germline CDR1 GTSNPN, CDR2 SVGIG (reference sequence). V lost 3 bases, J lost 0 bases, and 6 bases lay in between. CDR3 region: CAWSRSSYNEQFF. The CDR3 DNA follows: TGTGCCTGGAGCCGGAGCTCCTACAATGAGCAGTTCTTC.

This clonotype was picked up many times. V usage is TRBV7-3 and J usage is TRBJ1-1; 8 bases map to TRBD1. This CDR3 comprises 12 residues. The germline V gene has CDR1 SGHTA and CDR2 FQGTGA. Losses at the gene ends were 6 bases for V and 9 bases for J; bases not matched to a gene: 6. CDR3 DNA sequence: TGTGCCAGCAGACCAACAGGGGGTCAAGCTTTCTTT. It yields the protein CASRPTGGQAFF.

The chain recombines TRBV10-1 with TRBJ1-1, with TRBD1 identical over 7 bases. The germline V gene has CDR1 WNHNN and CDR2 SYGVQD (reference sequence). The CDR3 loop spans 13 amino acids. Unmatched junction bases numbered 5, after V lost 2 bases and J lost 8 bases. The CDR3 loop reads CASSEGRGLEAFF. DNA for the CDR3: TGCGCCAGCAGTGAGGGCAGGGGGTTAGAAGCTTTCTTT.

This clonotype was recorded at least ten times. The V gene is TRBV6-1, the J gene TRBJ2-1; the match to TRBD2 covers 7 bases. The CDR3 is made up of 14 amino acids. Trimming took 5 bases from V and 7 from J; bases not matched to a gene: 8. CDR1 and CDR2 (germline): MNHNS, SASEGT. Here the CDR3 reads CASSMGGRRNEQFF. The CDR3 DNA reads TGTGCCAGCAGTATGGGGGGGAGGAGGAATGAGCAGTTCTTC.

Comment on this clonotype: A read error is possible here, since a much larger clone lies one base away. The gene calls are TRBV5-1 and TRBJ2-5, with D perhaps assigned TRBD1 or TRBD2 (5 bases each). Germline CDR1 and CDR2: SGHRS and YFSETQ. The CDR3 covers 14 residues. The CDR3 sequence is CASSRWAGTETQYF. The CDR3 bases are TGTGCCAGCAGCAGATGGGCAGGGACGGAGACCCAGTACTTC.

This clonotype was picked up many times. This sequence joins TRBV27 and TRBJ2-1; 10 nucleotides align to TRBD2. CDR3 length: 16 residues. V was pared by 4 bases and J by 7 bases, with 10 bases of the junction left unmatched. From germline, CDR1 is MNHEY and CDR2 SMNVEV (reference sequence). CDR3 loop: CASSSPGLAQRNEQFF. CDR3 nucleotides: TGTGCCAGCAGTTCTCCGGGACTAGCGCAACGAAATGAGCAGTTCTTC.

At least ten counts were recorded for this clonotype. This chain uses TRBV6-1 with TRBJ1-1; 9 bases fit TRBD1. The CDR3 sequence is 15 residues long. Trimming took 6 bases from V and 0 from J; bases not matched to a gene: 5. The V gene's germline CDR1 is MNHNS and CDR2 SASEGT. For the CDR3, the DNA is TGTGCCAGCAGACGACAGGGGGGAGTGAACACTGAAGCTTTCTTT. This codes for CASRRQGGVNTEAFF.

The chain links TRBV18 to TRBJ2-7, with a tentative D call TRBD1 (5 bases). V was shortened by 2 bases and J by 6 bases, with 17 bases between the two germline ends. Germline V gives CDR1 KGHSH, CDR2 LQKENI. The CDR3 contains 15 residues. The CDR3 DNA follows: TGTGCCAGCTCACCATACAGGAACCGGTCGCTCGAGCAGTACTTC. Translated, it gives CASSPYRNRSLEQYF. The complete variable domain, with remaining parts taken from reference TRBV18 and TRBJ2-7, reads NAGVMQNPRHLVRRRGQEARLRCSPMKGHSHVYWYRQLPEEGLKFMVYLQKENIIDESGMPKERFSAEFPKEGPSILRIQQVVRGDSAAYFCASSPYRNRSLEQYFGPGTRLTVT.